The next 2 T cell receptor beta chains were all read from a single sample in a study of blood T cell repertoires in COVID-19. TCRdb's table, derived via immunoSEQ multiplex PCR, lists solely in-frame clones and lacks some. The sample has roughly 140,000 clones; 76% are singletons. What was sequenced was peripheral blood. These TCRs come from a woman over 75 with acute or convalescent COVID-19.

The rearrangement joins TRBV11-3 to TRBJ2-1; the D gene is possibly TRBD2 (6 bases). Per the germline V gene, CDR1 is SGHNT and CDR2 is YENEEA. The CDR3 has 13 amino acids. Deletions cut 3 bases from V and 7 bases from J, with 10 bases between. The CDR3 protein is CASSLTSGNEQFF. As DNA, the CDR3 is TGTGCCAGCAGCTTGACGAGCGGGAATGAGCAGTTCTTC.

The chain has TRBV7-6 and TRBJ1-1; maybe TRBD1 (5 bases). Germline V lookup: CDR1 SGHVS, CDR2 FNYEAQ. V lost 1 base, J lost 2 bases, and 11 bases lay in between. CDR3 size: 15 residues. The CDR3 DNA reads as TGTGCCAGCAGCTTAGATCCGGGACTCAACACTGAAGCTTTCTTT. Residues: CASSLDPGLNTEAFF.